This T cell receptor (beta chain) was documented in a study of T cells after yellow fever vaccination. The overall study: Fractions with few cells were prepared using SMART-Seq v4 Ultra Low Input.

A single record per CDR3 protein comes from TCRdb applying MiXCR to the 5' RACE reads. The sample has about 300,000 distinct CDR3 sequences, approximately 10% seen once. On this clonotype: Its antigen remains unknown.

Study observations and caveats: The booster saw the reappearance of most primary-vaccination clones (more than 95% CD4, around 90% CD8). On re-exposure, the response was weaker but peaked faster, at day 5 versus 15.

The V segment lost 8 bases and the J segment 7 bases; nucleotides outside the gene matches: 8. The germline V gene has CDR1 MNHEY and CDR2 SMNVEV (reference sequence). The CDR3 length is 13 residues. The source was CD4+ T cells sorted from PBMCs, collected 5 days after the yellow fever booster vaccination. The gene calls are TRBV27 and TRBJ2-7; 10 bases are shared with TRBD1. The receptor was isolated from a man younger than 35 who received the YFV17D yellow fever vaccine. The CDR3 here is CASGRQGAWEQYF. CDR3 nucleotide sequence: TGTGCCAGCGGAAGACAGGGGGCGTGGGAGCAGTACTTC.